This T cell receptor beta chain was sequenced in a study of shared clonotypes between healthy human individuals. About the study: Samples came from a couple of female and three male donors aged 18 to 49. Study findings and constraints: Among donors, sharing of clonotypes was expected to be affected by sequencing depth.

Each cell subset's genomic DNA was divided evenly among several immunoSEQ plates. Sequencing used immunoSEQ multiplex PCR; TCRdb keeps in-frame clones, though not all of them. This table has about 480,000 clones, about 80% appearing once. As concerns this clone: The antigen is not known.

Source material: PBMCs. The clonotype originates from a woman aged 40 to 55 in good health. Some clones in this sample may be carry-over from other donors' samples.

The CDR3 DNA follows: TGTGCCTGGAGTAATGGAGACCACACGCCCCAGCATTTT. Protein: CAWSNGDHTPQHF. The genes are TRBV30 and TRBJ1-5; D call uncertain. Germline loops: CDR1 GTSNPN, CDR2 SVGIG (reference sequence). The CDR3 is 13 amino acids. The V and J ends lost 2 bases and 9 bases respectively, with 14 bases between them.